A few counts support the clone carrying this T cell receptor (beta chain). The length of the CDR3 is 16 residues. The germline V and J ends were trimmed by 10 bases and 0 bases, with 19 bases remaining between them. Germline V gives CDR1 MGHRA, CDR2 YSYEKL. Arm-PCR with iRepertoire HTBI primers amplified the CDR3 regions for these TCR beta libraries. In TCRdb, the multiplex PCR reads were re-called with MiXCR into one record per CDR3 protein. The repertoire consists of 420,000 or so distinct CDR3 sequences, with 20% to 30% occurring once and the leading ten covering approximately 28%. The source of the sample is a study of regulatory T cells in long-lasting Graves disease. Across the whole study: To qualify as persistent, Graves' disease required over 5 years of antithyroid drugs with positive TSH receptor antibodies.

Indicated time point: persistent/refractory GD, antithyroid drugs over 5 years with positive TRAb. The TCR library used RNA extracted from PBMCs. American Thyroid Association guidelines defined Graves' disease diagnosis. This chain links TRBV4-1 with TRBJ1-5, with D possibly TRBD1 on 5 matching bases. The specimen was peripheral blood mononuclear cells (PBMCs), collected when the disease was refractory, from a patient treated with antithyroid drugs. The origin of this receptor is a female donor with Graves disease. CDR3 loop: CATSWDWGGSNQPQHF. For the CDR3, the DNA is TGCGCCACTTCGTGGGATTGGGGGGGTAGCAATCAGCCCCAGCATTTT.